Detailed here is one TCR beta chain. Germline V gene data show CDR1 as SGHNT and CDR2 as YYREEE (reference sequence). V was clipped by 2 bases and J by 5 bases, with 8 bases between them. This CDR3 comprises 12 residues. This sample was taken from a study of blood T cell repertoires in COVID-19. Method: immunoSEQ multiplex PCR; TCRdb's copy keeps in-frame clones and lacks some. The sample lists roughly 240,000 clones, about 85% occurring once. The sample consisted of peripheral blood. The TCR comes from a man between 18 and 29 years old with active or convalescent COVID-19. The chain is built from TRBV5-4 and TRBJ2-7; the D is unclear. In DNA form, the CDR3 reads TGTGCCAGCAGCTTATCGTCCGACGAGCAGTACTTC. Translation: CASSLSSDEQYF.